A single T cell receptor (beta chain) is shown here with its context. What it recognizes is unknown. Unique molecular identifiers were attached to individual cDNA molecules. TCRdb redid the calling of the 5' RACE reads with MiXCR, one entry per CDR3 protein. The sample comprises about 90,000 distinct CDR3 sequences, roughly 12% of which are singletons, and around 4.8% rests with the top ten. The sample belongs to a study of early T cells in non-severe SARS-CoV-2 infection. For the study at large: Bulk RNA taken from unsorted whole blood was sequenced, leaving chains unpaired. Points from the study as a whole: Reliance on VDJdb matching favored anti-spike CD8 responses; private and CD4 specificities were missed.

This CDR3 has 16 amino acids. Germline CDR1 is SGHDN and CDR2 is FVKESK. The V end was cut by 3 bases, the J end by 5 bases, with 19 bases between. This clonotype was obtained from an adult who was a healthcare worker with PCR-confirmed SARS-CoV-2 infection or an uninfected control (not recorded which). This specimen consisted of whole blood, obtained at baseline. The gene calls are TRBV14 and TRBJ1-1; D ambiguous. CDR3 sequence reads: CASSQARTLVGTEAFF. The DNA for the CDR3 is TGTGCCAGCAGCCAGGCCCGGACGCTGGTTGGGACTGAAGCTTTCTTT.